Shown below are 27 T cell receptor beta chains from a single sample sequenced in a study of blood T cell repertoires in COVID-19. Profiling relied on immunoSEQ multiplex PCR, and the TCRdb table lists in-frame clones only, not all of them. In the table there are roughly 48,000 clones, 82% of which are singletons. Material: peripheral blood. These receptors all come from a man between 35 and 55 years old with acute or convalescent COVID-19.

The chain uses TRBV5-6 and TRBJ1-3, with 8 bases identical to TRBD1. The CDR3 is made up of 14 amino acids. Per the germline V gene, CDR1 is SGHDT and CDR2 is YYEEEE. The CDR3 here is CATDRTGTGNTIYF. CDR3 nucleotide sequence: TGTGCAACTGATCGGACAGGGACCGGAAACACCATATATTTT.

Judged by abundance, this clone is medium-sized. The gene calls are TRBV4-2 and TRBJ2-7, with TRBD2 identical over 11 bases. CDR3 size: 14 residues. V was pared by 6 bases and J by 5 bases, with 6 bases of the junction left unmatched. The germline V gene has CDR1 LGHNA and CDR2 YNFKEQ. CDR3 bases: TGTGCCAGCAGTTTAGCGGGGGGGCGGGACGAGCAGTACTTC. It encodes CASSLAGGRDEQYF.

The chain couples TRBV7-3 to TRBJ2-2, with 10 bases fitting TRBD1. CDR1 and CDR2 (germline): SGHTA, FQGTGA. CDR3 length: 15 residues. The J segment lost 2 bases and the V segment lost 4 bases, leaving 1 base of the junction unmatched. Here the CDR3 reads CASSSTGGNTGELFF. DNA for the CDR3: TGTGCCAGCAGCTCGACAGGGGGCAACACCGGGGAGCTGTTTTTT. The full variable domain, in which reference TRBV7-3 and TRBJ2-2 provide the parts outside the CDR3, is GAGVSQTPSNKVTEKGKYVELRCDPISGHTALYWYRQSLGQGPEFLIYFQGTGAADDSGLPNDRFFAVRPEGSVSTLKIQRTERGDSAVYLCASSSTGGNTGELFFGEGSRLTVL.

The chain is built from TRBV4-2 and TRBJ2-2; D remains unclear. The CDR3 sequence is 16 residues long. Germline CDR1 LGHNA, CDR2 YNFKEQ. V lost 0 bases and J 0 bases, leaving 8 bases between the germline ends. The CDR3 here is CASSQDWLANTGELFF. The CDR3 nucleotides are TGTGCCAGCAGCCAAGACTGGCTGGCGAACACCGGGGAGCTGTTTTTT.

The chain links TRBV7-2 to TRBJ1-5; TRBD1 might be the D (6 bases). The length of the CDR3 is 13 residues. V was trimmed by 3 bases and J by 7 bases, leaving 10 bases between them. The germline gives CDR1 SGHTA, CDR2 FQGNSA. The CDR3 loop is CASSFTGFQPQHF. The CDR3 region has the DNA TGTGCCAGCAGCTTCACAGGGTTCCAGCCCCAGCATTTT.

The rearrangement uses TRBV11-2 and TRBJ1-1; the D is unclear. The germline gives CDR1 SGHAT, CDR2 FQNNGV. V lost 3 bases and J lost 1, with 6 bases in between. The CDR3 extends over 13 amino acids. The CDR3 reads CASSLRENTEAFF. The DNA for the CDR3 is TGTGCCAGCAGCTTGAGGGAGAACACTGAAGCTTTCTTT.

V gene TRBV4-1 combines with J gene TRBJ1-5; D is perhaps TRBD1 (5 bases). The CDR3 covers 13 residues. Germline V gene data show CDR1 as MGHRA and CDR2 as YSYEKL. Trimming took off 3 bases at V and 7 bases at J, with 10 bases between the two ends. CDR3 amino acids: CASSQGEGQPQHF. The CDR3, as DNA: TGCGCCAGCAGCCAGGGGGAGGGACAGCCCCAGCATTTT.

This chain connects TRBV5-1 to TRBJ1-2; 9 bases line up with TRBD1. The CDR3 is made up of 14 amino acids. Germline CDR1 and CDR2: SGHRS and YFSETQ. The ends lost 4 bases at V and 8 bases at J; junction bases unmatched: 9. The CDR3 DNA reads TGCGCCAGCAGCGCTGCCGGGACAGGGAAGGGCTACACCTTC. This sequence encodes CASSAAGTGKGYTF.

The chain carries TRBV5-1 and TRBJ1-1, with unresolved D. Germline-derived CDR1 and CDR2 are SGHRS and YFSETQ. The V gene lost 4 bases and the J gene lost 1 base, with 11 bases spanning the gap. CDR3 size: 14 residues. The CDR3 region has the DNA TGCGCCAGCAGCATTGGGCCCTCGAACACTGAAGCTTTCTTT. This gives the protein CASSIGPSNTEAFF.

The rearrangement uses TRBV28 and TRBJ1-2, with D perhaps TRBD1 (6 bases). Trimming removed 3 bases at V and 5 bases at J, with 13 bases between. The CDR3 contains 14 residues. Germline values: CDR1 MDHEN, CDR2 SYDVKM. Here the CDR3 reads CASSLQVGAYGYTF. The DNA of the CDR3 is TGTGCCAGCAGTTTGCAGGTGGGGGCTTATGGCTACACCTTC.

The genes are TRBV7-9 and TRBJ1-2; 7 bases match TRBD1. The CDR3 loop spans 16 amino acids. V was pared by 6 bases and J by 0 bases, with 10 bases of the junction left unmatched. CDR1 is SEHNR and CDR2 is FQNEAQ in the germline V gene (reference sequence). In nucleotides, the CDR3 is TGTGCCAGCAGATTTTGGACAGGATTAACTAACTATGGCTACACCTTC. Translating gives CASRFWTGLTNYGYTF.

The chain has TRBV7-9 and TRBJ1-4; D is unresolved. The length of the CDR3 is 16 residues. In germline, CDR1 is SEHNR, CDR2 FQNEAQ (reference sequence). Trimming removed 5 bases from V and 1 base from J, with 14 bases in between. The CDR3 loop is CASSEPGPKTNEKLFF. CDR3 nucleotides: TGTGCCAGCAGCGAACCGGGTCCCAAAACTAATGAAAAACTGTTTTTT. The entire variable domain, with the rest obtained from reference TRBV7-9 and TRBJ1-4, is as follows: DTGVSQNPRHKITKRGQNVTFRCDPISEHNRLYWYRQTLGQGPEFLTYFQNEAQLEKSRLLSDRFSAERPKGSFSTLEIQRTEQGDSAMYLCASSEPGPKTNEKLFFGSGTQLSVL.

The chain is built from TRBV19 and TRBJ1-1; 10 bases agree with TRBD1. CDR3 length equals 15 residues. Losses at the gene ends were 7 bases for V and 6 bases for J; bases not matched to a gene: 11. Germline CDR1 reads LNHDA; CDR2 reads SQIVND (reference sequence). The CDR3 region has the DNA TGTGCCAGTACCGCGAACCGGGACAGGGGTGCTGAAGCTTTCTTT. Encoded protein: CASTANRDRGAEAFF.

CDR3 protein: CASSVTGNTQYF. CDR3 nucleotides: TGTGCCAGCAGTGTTACGGGGAATACGCAGTATTTT. This chain joins TRBV2 and TRBJ2-3; D is possibly TRBD2 (5 bases). Germline V gene sequence: CDR1 SNHLY, CDR2 FYNNEI. V lost 4 bases and J lost 7, with 9 bases in between. This CDR3 comprises 12 residues. The variable domain in full, with the rest retrieved from reference TRBV2 and TRBJ2-3, is EPEVTQTPSHQVTQMGQEVILRCVPISNHLYFYWYRQILGQKVEFLVSFYNNEISEKSEIFDDQFSVERPDGSNFTLKIRSTKLEDSAMYFCASSVTGNTQYFGPGTRLTVL.

This rearrangement joins TRBV2 to TRBJ1-4; D gene uncertain. Per the germline V gene, CDR1 is SNHLY and CDR2 is FYNNEI. The V end was cut by 6 bases, the J end by 3 bases, with 11 bases between. The CDR3 spans 14 residues. This chain's CDR3 is CASSILRSNEKLFF. The CDR3 region has the DNA TGTGCCAGCAGCATCCTTCGGTCTAATGAAAAACTGTTTTTT.

J is TRBJ1-1 and V is TRBV5-1; unclear D gene. This CDR3 has 14 amino acids. Germline assignment: CDR1 SGHRS and CDR2 YFSETQ. The germline V and J ends were trimmed by 6 bases and 1 base, with 13 bases remaining between them. The CDR3 is CASNTERRNTEAFF. The DNA of the CDR3 is TGCGCCAGCAATACTGAGAGGCGGAACACTGAAGCTTTCTTT.

The chain links TRBV12-3 or TRBV12-4 to TRBJ1-2; TRBD1 might be the D (5 bases). V shed 3 bases and J shed 4 bases, with 9 bases lying between them. The CDR3 runs 13 residues. The CDR3 spells CASSFSRVYGYTF. The DNA of the CDR3 is TGTGCCAGCAGTTTCTCCAGGGTCTATGGCTACACCTTC.

The rearrangement joins TRBV12-5 to TRBJ2-7, with 11 bases lining up with TRBD2. The J segment lost 5 bases and the V segment lost 6 bases, leaving 9 bases of the junction unmatched. The CDR3 length is 15 residues. CDR1 LGHNT and CDR2 FRNRAP come from the germline V gene. DNA of the CDR3: TGTGCTAGTGGCCCCCGGACTAGCGGGCCCCACGAGCAGTACTTC. As protein: CASGPRTSGPHEQYF.

The chain carries TRBV5-1 and TRBJ2-7, with D perhaps TRBD1 (6 bases). The CDR3 is 15 residues long. Germline V gives CDR1 SGHRS, CDR2 YFSETQ. V was pared by 5 bases and J by 3 bases, with 18 bases between. The CDR3 bases are TGCGCCAGCAGGCCGACGGGGCAGGGGAGCTACGAGCAGTACTTC. Translation: CASRPTGQGSYEQYF.

V is TRBV7-6 and J is TRBJ2-7, with 8 bases aligning to TRBD1. This CDR3 spans 13 amino acids. V gave up 3 bases and J gave up 7 bases; unmatched junction bases: 5. The V gene's germline CDR1 is SGHVS and CDR2 FNYEAQ. CDR3 region: CASSLTGVREQYF. The CDR3 DNA reads as TGTGCCAGCAGCTTGACAGGGGTGAGGGAGCAGTACTTC.

This chain uses TRBV7-2 with TRBJ1-6; the D gene is possibly TRBD1 (6 bases). The CDR3 runs 18 residues. Trimming stripped 1 base from V and 3 bases from J, with 16 bases between. CDR1 and CDR2 from the germline V gene are SGHTA and FQGNSA. The CDR3 loop is CASSLEFGGGRYNSPLHF. The CDR3 coding sequence is TGTGCCAGCAGCTTAGAATTCGGGGGGGGCCGCTATAATTCACCCCTCCACTTT.

The rearrangement uses TRBV5-4 and TRBJ2-1; D not certain. Germline V gene data show CDR1 as SGHNT and CDR2 as YYREEE (reference sequence). Trimming removed 9 bases from V and 4 bases from J, with 8 bases in between. The CDR3 extends over 11 amino acids. CDR3 sequence: CATTMYNEQFF. As DNA, the CDR3 is TGTGCCACCACAATGTACAATGAGCAGTTCTTC.

This chain joins TRBV9 and TRBJ2-1; D not resolved. The CDR3 is 15 amino acids. Per germline, CDR1 SGDLS and CDR2 YYNGEE. V was trimmed by 4 bases and J by 0 bases, leaving 11 bases between them. The CDR3 loop reads CASSISLISYNEQFF. Here the CDR3 DNA reads TGTGCCAGCAGCATAAGCCTGATCTCCTACAATGAGCAGTTCTTC.

This clone has just one count. The chain combines TRBV10-3 with TRBJ1-1, with 10 bases matching TRBD1. Germline CDR1 is ENHRY and CDR2 is SYGVKD. The CDR3 extends over 15 amino acids. With 6 bases clipped from V and 4 bases from J, the junction kept 8 bases outside the gene matches. The CDR3, as DNA: TGTGCCATCAGGGAGGGACAGGGGCAAGGCACTGAAGCTTTCTTT. Translating it yields CAIREGQGQGTEAFF.

The chain links TRBV24-1 to TRBJ1-2; TRBD1 is a possible D gene (6 bases). The V end lost 2 bases, the J end lost 4 bases, and 10 bases lay between the germline ends. Germline V gene lookup returns CDR1 KGHDR and CDR2 SFDVKD. This CDR3 is 14 amino acids long. CDR3 nucleotides: TGTGCCACCAGTGATTCACAGGGACGCTATGGCTACACCTTC. Translated: CATSDSQGRYGYTF.

The chain has TRBV4-1 and TRBJ2-1; TRBD2 aligns across 12 bases. This CDR3 is 16 amino acids long. The V gene's germline CDR1 is MGHRA and CDR2 YSYEKL. The V and J ends lost 1 base and 5 bases, in that order; junction bases with no gene match: 3. CDR3 coding DNA: TGCGCCAGCAGCCAAGCCCTAGCGGGGGGGCACAATGAGCAGTTCTTC. Protein sequence: CASSQALAGGHNEQFF.

The chain is built from TRBV27 and TRBJ2-3; the D is unclear. The CDR3 totals 12 residues. Trimming cost V 4 bases and J 4 bases, with 6 bases left between them. The germline V gene encodes CDR1 MNHEY and CDR2 SMNVEV (reference sequence). CDR3 nucleotide sequence: TGTGCCAGCAGTTATCGTCCAGATACGCAGTATTTT. Translation gives CASSYRPDTQYF.